There are a few counts of the clone carrying this TCR beta chain. The target antigen is unknown. Germline CDR1 and CDR2: SGHDT and YYEEEE. CDR3 size: 13 residues. Between the trimmed V and J ends, which lost 6 bases and 6 bases, there was a span of 13 bases. TCRdb re-called the 5' RACE reads through MiXCR, storing one row per CDR3 protein. Here the sample spans 350,000 to 550,000 distinct CDR3 sequences, roughly 18% being singletons. These data are taken from a study of T-cell memory formation after mild COVID-19. On the study more broadly: Each donor largely had its own TCR clusters.

Study-wide results and limits: Researchers report contracting CD4+ clones mostly in CM and EM, with CD8+ clones in EMRA. Later expanders leaned CD4+, whereas day 15 to 85 contracting clones were balanced CD4/CD8. Some clones that responded turned up in pre-infection memory, which suggests that cross-reactive memory joined in.

The origin of this receptor is a man aged 18 to 35 who had mild COVID-19 (a few samples of this study predate the infection). Cell type and time point are not known. The gene calls are TRBV5-6 and TRBJ2-1; D may be TRBD1 (6 bases). Specimen: PBMCs or a T cell subset sorted from them (not recorded which). The CDR3 DNA reads as TGTGCCAGCATCGAGACAGGCGGCAATGAGCAGTTCTTC. Protein: CASIETGGNEQFF.